What follows is one TCR beta chain and its context. What it binds is not known. Then a second PCR, running roughly 7 to 11 cycles, was carried out with a sample-barcoded 5' primer and a J-beta primer mix. All samples gave at least 2.5 million CDR3-containing paired-end reads. TCRdb analysed the 5' RACE reads with MiXCR anew, one entry per CDR3 protein. The sample has 780,000 or so distinct CDR3 sequences, approximately 60% seen once. Germline CDR1 MNHEY, CDR2 SVGEGT. This CDR3 is 14 amino acids long. V lost 10 bases and J lost 2, with 17 bases in between. The data were obtained in a study of blood T cells in healthy people across ages. General study findings and limits: Without sorted subsets, naive and antigen-experienced compartments could not be conclusively compared.

The donors, aged roughly 6 to 90, were healthy Caucasians from Russia. The chain carries TRBV6-2 or TRBV6-3 and TRBJ1-2, with a possible D match to TRBD1 (5 bases). This receptor was obtained from a man aged 35 to 55 in good health. Sequencing was carried out using blood. In DNA, the CDR3 is TGTGCCATCAGGAACGCGGGGCTAAACTATGGCTACACCTTC. Its translation: CAIRNAGLNYGYTF.